This TCR beta chain stems from a study of blood T cell repertoires in COVID-19. V dropped 4 bases and J dropped 4 bases, with 5 bases sitting between them. This CDR3 is built from 12 residues. The germline V gene encodes CDR1 MNHEY and CDR2 SMNVEV (reference sequence). The table came from immunoSEQ multiplex PCR; TCRdb's copy has only in-frame clones and leaves some out. The sample includes some 260,000 clones, roughly 88% of them seen just once. This chain uses TRBV27 with TRBJ1-5; no definite D call. This receptor was obtained from a woman aged 70-85 years with COVID-19, enrolled during active disease. The sequenced material came from peripheral blood. CDR3 protein: CASSSLNQPQHF. The CDR3 coding sequence is TGTGCCAGCAGTTCTCTTAATCAGCCCCAGCATTTT.